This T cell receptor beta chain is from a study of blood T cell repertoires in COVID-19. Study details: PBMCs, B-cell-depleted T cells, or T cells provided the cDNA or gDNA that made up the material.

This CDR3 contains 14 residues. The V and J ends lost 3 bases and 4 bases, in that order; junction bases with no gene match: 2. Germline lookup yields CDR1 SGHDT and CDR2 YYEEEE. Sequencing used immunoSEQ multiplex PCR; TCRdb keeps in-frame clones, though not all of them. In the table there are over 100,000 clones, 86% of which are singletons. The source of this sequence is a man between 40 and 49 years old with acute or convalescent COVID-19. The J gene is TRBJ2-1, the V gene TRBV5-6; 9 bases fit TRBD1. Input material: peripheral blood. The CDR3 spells CASSSDRGYNEQFF. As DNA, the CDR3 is TGTGCCAGCAGCTCGGACAGGGGATACAATGAGCAGTTCTTC.